The T cell receptor beta chain under discussion was sequenced for a study of OX40 agonist ivuxolimab in advanced cancers. The V segment lost 7 bases and the J segment 7 bases; nucleotides outside the gene matches: 13. The germline V gene encodes CDR1 SNHLY and CDR2 FYNNEI. The CDR3 loop spans 16 amino acids. TCRdb's table, derived via immunoSEQ multiplex PCR, lists solely in-frame clones and lacks some. The repertoire holds some 37,000 clones, with around 90% as singletons. Sequences were derived from CD4+ or CD8+ T cells sorted from blood, sampled in a trial of the OX40 agonist ivuxolimab. The TCR was taken from an adult with an advanced solid tumor such as melanoma, head and neck, liver or kidney cancer. The chain carries TRBV2 and TRBJ2-1, with 10 positions matching TRBD2. CDR3 DNA sequence: TGTGCCAGCAATGATGCGGGACTAGCGACAAGGAATGAGCAGTTCTTC. Translation: CASNDAGLATRNEQFF.